Following are 13 T cell receptor beta chains from one sample sequenced in a study of human versus mouse CDR3 diversity and MHC coevolution. The method was immunoSEQ multiplex PCR; TCRdb's version includes in-frame clones alone and lacks a portion of them. The data contain about 80,000 clones, roughly 95% of them seen just once; the ten biggest clones take up 1.3% to 1.5%. The sequenced sample consisted of naive CD4+ T cells from blood. Specified subset: CD45RO-negative CD62L-positive naive CD4 T cells. The receptors stem from a person between 25 and 70 years old in good health.

The chain couples TRBV20-1 to TRBJ2-7; 7 bases fit TRBD1. The germline V gene encodes CDR1 DFQATT and CDR2 SNEGSKA (reference sequence). This CDR3 is built from 10 residues. The CDR3 loop reads CRGDSYEQYF. The CDR3 DNA is TGCAGGGGGGACAGCTACGAGCAGTACTTC.

This chain joins TRBV6-1 and TRBJ2-7, with D possibly matching TRBD2 (5 bases). The V and J ends lost 6 bases and 3 bases respectively, with 18 bases between them. CDR1 is MNHNS, CDR2 SASEGT, per germline. The CDR3 runs to 15 residues. The CDR3 protein is CASRPPGGLYYEQYF. The DNA for the CDR3 is TGTGCCAGCAGACCCCCAGGCGGACTTTACTACGAGCAGTACTTC.

This chain joins TRBV5-1 and TRBJ1-4; D not certain. Germline V gene sequence: CDR1 SGHRS, CDR2 YFSETQ. Trimming removed 4 bases from V and 3 bases from J, with 13 bases in between. This CDR3 is built from 15 residues. CDR3 nucleotides: TGCGCCAGCAGCCCGGGCCCGGGGTCTAATGAAAAACTGTTTTTT. Amino acids: CASSPGPGSNEKLFF.

This chain joins TRBV6-1 and TRBJ2-7, with TRBD2 identical over 8 bases. The CDR3 extends over 15 amino acids. Germline V gives CDR1 MNHNS, CDR2 SASEGT. V trimming: 2 bases; J trimming: 3 bases; junction bases outside the gene matches: 6. The CDR3 here is CASSETGLVVYEQYF. The CDR3, as DNA: TGTGCCAGCAGTGAAACGGGACTAGTGGTCTACGAGCAGTACTTC.

This rearrangement joins TRBV9 to TRBJ2-1; 10 bases are a match to TRBD1. There are 18 residues in the CDR3. J gave up 0 bases and V 6 bases, and 12 bases lay outside the gene matches. Per germline, CDR1 SGDLS and CDR2 YYNGEE. CDR3 region: CASNPGQGQGASYNEQFF. CDR3 DNA sequence: TGTGCCAGCAATCCGGGACAGGGGCAGGGGGCCTCCTACAATGAGCAGTTCTTC.

V gene TRBV30 combines with J gene TRBJ1-5; D remains unclear. The CDR3 loop spans 15 amino acids. Germline V gives CDR1 GTSNPN, CDR2 SVGIG (reference sequence). Trimming shortened V by 3 bases and J by 5 bases, and 17 bases separated the two germline ends. CDR3 sequence reads: CAWRQPSRGYQPQHF. CDR3 coding DNA: TGTGCCTGGAGACAGCCCAGCCGAGGGTATCAGCCCCAGCATTTT. Drawing the rest from reference TRBV30 and TRBJ1-5, the complete variable domain is SQTIHQWPATLVQPVGSPLSLECTVEGTSNPNLYWYRQAAGRGLQLLFYSVGIGQISSEVPQNLSASRPQDRQFILSSKKLLLSDSGFYLCAWRQPSRGYQPQHFGDGTRLSIL.

This chain uses TRBV7-2 with TRBJ2-7, with 8 bases that match TRBD1. V dropped 5 bases and J dropped 1; count of bases not matched to a gene: 7. The CDR3 runs 15 residues. Germline CDR1 is SGHTA and CDR2 is FQGNSA. In nucleotides, the CDR3 is TGTGCCAGCAGCACGGACAGGGTTTCATCCTACGAGCAGTACTTC. As protein: CASSTDRVSSYEQYF.

The CDR3 sequence is CASSPRLAGAYNEQFF. CDR3 DNA: TGTGCCAGCAGCCCGCGACTAGCGGGGGCCTACAATGAGCAGTTCTTC. The rearrangement links TRBV7-2 to TRBJ2-1; 12 bases fit TRBD2. Germline CDR1 is SGHTA and CDR2 is FQGNSA. The V gene end was trimmed by 5 bases and the J gene end by 2 bases; junction bases not matched to a gene: 4. The CDR3 spans 16 residues. The variable domain in full, completed from reference TRBV7-2 and TRBJ2-1, reads GAGVSQSPSNKVTEKGKDVELRCDPISGHTALYWYRQSLGQGLEFLIYFQGNSAPDKSGLPSDRFSAERTGGSVSTLTIQRTQQEDSAVYLCASSPRLAGAYNEQFFGPGTRLTVL.

The chain has TRBV5-1 and TRBJ2-3; possibly TRBD1 for D (5 bases). Germline V gene sequence: CDR1 SGHRS, CDR2 YFSETQ. V was shortened by 7 bases and J by 10 bases, with 37 bases between the two germline ends. This CDR3 comprises 19 residues. This CDR3 is CASSDALTAFPYPTYSQYF. The CDR3 region has the DNA TGCGCCAGCTCGGACGCCCTGACAGCCTTCCCATACCCCACGTATTCGCAGTATTTT.

This chain joins TRBV7-2 and TRBJ2-3; D is perhaps TRBD1 (7 bases). Trimming shortened V by 2 bases and J by 4 bases, and 16 bases separated the two germline ends. The CDR3 extends over 16 amino acids. Germline CDR1 is SGHTA and CDR2 is FQGNSA. The CDR3 DNA sequence: TGTGCCAGCAGCTTACGACGACAGGGAGGTCCAGATACGCAGTATTTT. Amino acid sequence: CASSLRRQGGPDTQYF.

This chain links TRBV11-3 with TRBJ2-1; possibly TRBD2 for D (6 bases). Trimming shortened V by 4 bases and J by 8 bases, and 18 bases separated the two germline ends. Germline V gene data show CDR1 as SGHNT and CDR2 as YENEEA. This CDR3 has 15 residues. CDR3 in amino acids: CASSSRVGGDDEQFF. The CDR3, as DNA: TGTGCCAGCAGCTCCCGGGTGGGGGGAGACGATGAGCAGTTCTTC.

This rearrangement joins TRBV5-1 to TRBJ1-1; TRBD1 aligns across 7 bases. Germline V CDR1 and CDR2: SGHRS, YFSETQ. V lost 3 bases, J lost 4 bases, and 6 bases stayed unmatched. The CDR3 has 14 residues. The CDR3 loop is CASSWQGDGTEAFF. DNA for the CDR3: TGCGCCAGCAGCTGGCAGGGGGACGGCACTGAAGCTTTCTTT.

This sequence joins TRBV5-4 and TRBJ2-4; D perhaps matches TRBD2 (6 bases). Germline-derived CDR1 and CDR2 are SGHNT and YYREEE (reference sequence). The CDR3 has 17 amino acids. V lost 1 base, J lost 1 base, and 15 bases lay in between. This CDR3 reads CASSLSSGSGAKNIQYF. The CDR3 nucleotides are TGTGCCAGCAGCTTGTCATCCGGGAGTGGGGCCAAAAACATTCAGTACTTC.